This entry features one T cell receptor (beta chain) sequence. Antigen specificity is unknown. The V end lost 6 bases, the J end lost 0 bases, and 14 bases lay between the germline ends. The CDR3 runs 15 residues. The germline CDR1 and CDR2 sequences are MNHEY and SVGAGI. Assay: immunoSEQ multiplex PCR; the TCRdb copy retains only in-frame clones and omits some. Found here are roughly 35,000 clones, less than 90% of them singletons; the top ten hold roughly 6.2%. These data are taken from a study of T cell responses to AZD1222 COVID-19 vaccine. General study results and limits: Spike-specific TCR repertoires showed rising breadth and depth after two AZD1222 doses.

V and J are TRBV6-5 and TRBJ1-2; TRBD1 might be the D (6 bases). This specimen was peripheral blood, taken on day 0 of AZD1222 vaccination. This receptor was obtained from an adult in good health. Here the CDR3 reads CASRAGQRTNYGYTF. In nucleotides, the CDR3 is TGTGCCAGCAGGGCCGGACAGCGCACTAACTATGGCTACACCTTC.